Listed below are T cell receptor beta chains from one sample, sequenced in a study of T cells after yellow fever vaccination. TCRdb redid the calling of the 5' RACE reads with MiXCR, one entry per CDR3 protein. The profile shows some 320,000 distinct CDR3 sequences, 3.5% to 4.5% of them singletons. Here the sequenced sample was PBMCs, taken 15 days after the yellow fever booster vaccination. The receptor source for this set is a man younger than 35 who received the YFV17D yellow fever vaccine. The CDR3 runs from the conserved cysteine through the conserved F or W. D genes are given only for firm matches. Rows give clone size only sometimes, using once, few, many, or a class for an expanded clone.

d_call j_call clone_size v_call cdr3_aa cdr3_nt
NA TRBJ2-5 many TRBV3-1 CASSHSGAPETQYF TGTGCCAGCAGCCATAGCGGCGCCCCGGAGACCCAGTACTTC
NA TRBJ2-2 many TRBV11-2 CASSLEVFGELFF TGTGCCAGCAGCTTAGAGGTTTTCGGGGAGCTGTTTTTT
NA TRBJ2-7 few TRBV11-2 CASLFMIGNEQYF TGTGCCAGCCTCTTCATGATCGGCAACGAGCAGTACTTC
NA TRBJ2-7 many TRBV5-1 CASSRVLAASSYEQYF TGCGCCAGCAGCCGGGTTTTGGCGGCTAGCTCCTACGAGCAGTACTTC
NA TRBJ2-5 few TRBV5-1 CASSSLTGSDKETQYF TGCGCCAGCAGCTCGCTAACAGGGTCAGATAAAGAGACCCAGTACTTC
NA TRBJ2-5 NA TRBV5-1 CASSFEGTQYF TGCGCCAGCAGCTTTGAAGGGACCCAGTACTTC
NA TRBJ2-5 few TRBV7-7 CASSSVGEGETQYF TGTGCTAGCAGCTCCGTGGGTGAGGGAGAGACCCAGTACTTC
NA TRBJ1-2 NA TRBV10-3 CAISTGGENYGYTF TGTGCCATCAGTACTGGGGGCGAAAACTATGGCTACACCTTC
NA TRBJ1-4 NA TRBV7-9 CASSPAVGVISEKLFF TGTGCCAGCAGCCCCGCCGTCGGGGTTATTTCAGAAAAACTGTTTTTT
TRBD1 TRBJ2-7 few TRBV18 CASSPFGTAYEQYF TGTGCCAGCTCACCGTTCGGGACAGCGTACGAGCAGTACTTC
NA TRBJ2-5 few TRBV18 CASATTYNQETQYF TGTGCCAGCGCAACGACCTATAACCAAGAGACCCAGTACTTC
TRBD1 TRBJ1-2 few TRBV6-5 CATETAGTGAAGYTF TGTGCCACCGAGACCGCCGGGACAGGGGCTGCTGGCTACACCTTC
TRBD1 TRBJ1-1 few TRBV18 CASSLTRITGAPMNTEAFF TGTGCCAGCTCACTTACTAGAATTACAGGGGCCCCCATGAACACTGAAGCTTTCTTT
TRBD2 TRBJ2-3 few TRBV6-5 CASRRGETTDTQYF TGTGCCAGCAGGCGGGGGGAAACCACAGATACGCAGTATTTT
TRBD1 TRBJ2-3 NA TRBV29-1 CSVFKQGAVGTDTQYF TGCAGCGTTTTCAAACAGGGGGCGGTTGGCACAGATACGCAGTATTTT
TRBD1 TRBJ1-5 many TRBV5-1 CASSPEGQNQPQHF TGCGCCAGCAGCCCCGAGGGACAGAATCAGCCCCAGCATTTT
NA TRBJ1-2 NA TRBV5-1 CASSAIGTNYGYTF TGCGCCAGCAGCGCCATAGGGACTAACTATGGCTACACCTTC
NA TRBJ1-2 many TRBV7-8 CASSLVSGEGGYTF TGTGCCAGCAGCTTAGTCTCAGGGGAAGGCGGCTACACCTTC
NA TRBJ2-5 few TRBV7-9 CASSRTAVNQETQYF TGTGCCAGCAGTCGGACCGCGGTCAACCAAGAGACCCAGTACTTC
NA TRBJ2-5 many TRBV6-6 CASSYSGTQGRETQYF TGTGCCAGCAGTTACTCAGGCACACAGGGACGAGAGACCCAGTACTTC
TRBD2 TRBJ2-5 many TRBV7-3 CASSLGLAVGETQYF TGTGCCAGCAGCTTAGGGCTAGCGGTTGGAGAGACCCAGTACTTC
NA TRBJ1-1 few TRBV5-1 CASMATGTNTEAFF TGCGCCAGCATGGCAACCGGGACCAACACTGAAGCTTTCTTT
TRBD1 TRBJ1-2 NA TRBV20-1 CSASIRTGEYGYTF TGCAGTGCTAGTATCAGGACAGGGGAATATGGCTACACCTTC
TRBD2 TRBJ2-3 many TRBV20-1 CSAPKTSGGPDTQYF TGCAGTGCTCCGAAAACTAGCGGGGGGCCAGATACGCAGTATTTT
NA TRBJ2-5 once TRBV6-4 CASSDFNRGALNQETQYF TGTGCCAGCAGTGACTTCAACCGGGGGGCCTTAAACCAAGAGACCCAGTACTTC
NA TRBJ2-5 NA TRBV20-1 CSARDGGGREETQYF TGCAGTGCTAGAGATGGGGGGGGGCGCGAAGAGACCCAGTACTTC
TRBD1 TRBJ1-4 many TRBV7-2 CASSRRQLDRATNEKLFF TGTGCCAGCAGCCGAAGACAATTGGACAGGGCAACTAATGAAAAACTGTTTTTT
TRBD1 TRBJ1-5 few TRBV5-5 CASSGGTGRGTSNQPQHF TGTGCCAGCAGCGGAGGGACAGGGAGAGGGACTAGCAATCAGCCCCAGCATTTT
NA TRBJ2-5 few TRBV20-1 CSARPTRPSQETQYF TGCAGTGCTAGACCCACTCGGCCCAGTCAAGAGACCCAGTACTTC
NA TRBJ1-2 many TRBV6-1 CASSDSRNYGYTF TGTGCCAGCAGTGACAGCCGAAACTATGGCTACACCTTC
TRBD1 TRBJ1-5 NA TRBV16 CASSQWTGAPLSNLNQPQHF TGTGCCAGCAGCCAATGGACAGGGGCTCCCTTGTCGAATCTCAATCAGCCCCAGCATTTT
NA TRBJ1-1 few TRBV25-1 CATGREDTEAFF TGTGCCACCGGGAGGGAGGACACTGAAGCTTTCTTT
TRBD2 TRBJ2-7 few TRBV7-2 CASSLGGSGVIYEQYF TGTGCCAGCAGCTTAGGGGGTAGCGGGGTTATCTACGAGCAGTACTTC
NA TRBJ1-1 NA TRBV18 CASSPLREVNTEAFF TGTGCCAGCTCACCGCTGAGGGAGGTGAACACTGAAGCTTTCTTT
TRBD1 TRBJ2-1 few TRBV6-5 CASSWTGDYNEQFF TGTGCCAGCAGTTGGACAGGGGACTACAATGAGCAGTTCTTC
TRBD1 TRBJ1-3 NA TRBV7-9 CASIQGGPGNTIYF TGTGCCAGCATCCAGGGGGGTCCTGGAAACACCATATATTTT
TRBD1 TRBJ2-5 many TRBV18 CASSPTGQETQYF TGTGCCAGCTCACCGACAGGGCAAGAGACCCAGTACTTC
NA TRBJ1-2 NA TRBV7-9 CASSLDSFYGYTF TGTGCCAGCAGCTTAGACAGTTTCTATGGCTACACCTTC
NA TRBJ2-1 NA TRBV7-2 CASSLKAAGDNEQFF TGTGCCAGCAGCTTAAAGGCGGCAGGGGACAATGAGCAGTTCTTC
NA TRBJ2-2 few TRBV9 CASSVRAGELFF TGTGCCAGCAGCGTGAGGGCCGGGGAGCTGTTTTTT
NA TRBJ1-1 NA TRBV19 CASSIRGMREAFF TGTGCCAGTAGTATTCGAGGGATGCGTGAAGCTTTCTTT
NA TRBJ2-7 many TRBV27 CASSLRGAYEQYF TGTGCCAGCAGCCTGCGAGGGGCCTACGAGCAGTACTTC
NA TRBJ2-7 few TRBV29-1 CSVEALGQGSYEQYF TGCAGCGTTGAGGCTTTGGGACAAGGATCCTACGAGCAGTACTTC
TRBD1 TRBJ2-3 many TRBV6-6 CASRGGQGTDTQYF TGTGCCAGCAGGGGGGGACAGGGCACAGATACGCAGTATTTT
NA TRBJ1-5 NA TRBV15 CATSRSGYQPQHF TGTGCCACCAGCAGATCTGGTTATCAGCCCCAGCATTTT
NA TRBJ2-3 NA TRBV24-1 CATSGGHSSTDTQYF TGTGCCACCAGTGGAGGGCACTCTAGCACAGATACGCAGTATTTT
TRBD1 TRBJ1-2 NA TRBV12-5 CASALRTGQTNYGYTF TGTGCTAGTGCCCTCCGGACGGGACAGACTAACTATGGCTACACCTTC
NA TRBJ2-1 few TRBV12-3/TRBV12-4 CASTVPLTEQFF TGTGCCAGCACCGTCCCCCTCACTGAGCAGTTCTTC
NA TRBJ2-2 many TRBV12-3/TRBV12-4 CASSDGNTGELFF TGCGCCAGCTCCGACGGGAACACCGGGGAGCTGTTTTTT
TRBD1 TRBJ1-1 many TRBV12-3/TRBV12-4 CASSGTGGMNTEAFF TGTGCCAGCAGTGGGACAGGGGGGATGAACACTGAAGCTTTCTTT
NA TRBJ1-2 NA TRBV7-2 CASSDHPPGTEYGYTF TGTGCCAGCAGCGATCATCCCCCCGGGACGGAATATGGCTACACCTTC
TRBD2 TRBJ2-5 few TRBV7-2 CASSLNTGGPETQYF TGTGCCAGCAGCTTAAATACGGGGGGGCCAGAGACCCAGTACTTC
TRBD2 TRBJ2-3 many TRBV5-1 CASSSGLVADTQYF TGCGCCAGCAGCTCGGGACTAGTGGCAGATACGCAGTATTTT
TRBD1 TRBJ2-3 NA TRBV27 CASSRKDRATDTQYF TGTGCCAGCAGTCGAAAAGACAGGGCCACAGATACGCAGTATTTT
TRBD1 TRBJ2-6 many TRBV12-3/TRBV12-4 CASSNRGSGANVLTF TGTGCCAGCAGCAACAGGGGTTCAGGGGCCAACGTCCTGACTTTC
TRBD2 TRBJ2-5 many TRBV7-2 CASSPPAGGKETQYF TGTGCCAGCAGCCCCCCTGCGGGGGGGAAAGAGACCCAGTACTTC
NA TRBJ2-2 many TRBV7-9 CASSPGTLVSNTGELFF TGTGCCAGCAGCCCAGGGACACTTGTCTCTAACACCGGGGAGCTGTTTTTT